This T cell receptor (beta chain) came from a study of molecular identifiers for immune sequencing clone quantification. Previously described methods and listed TCR primers were employed for the bulk TCR libraries. From the PCR reads, TCRdb called clonotypes with MiXCR, one entry per CDR3 protein. The repertoire holds around 480,000 distinct CDR3 sequences, roughly 23% seen once, with 0.84% in the top ten. The germline gives CDR1 SGHTA, CDR2 FQGNSA. V shed 1 base and J 8 bases; nucleotides not matched to a gene: 12. This CDR3 region has 17 residues. This clonotype appeared a single time. This clonotype originated in a human donor in good health. Some libraries in this study had Jurkat cell RNA spiked in. The gene calls are TRBV7-2 and TRBJ2-1; 9 positions agree with TRBD1. The source material was naive CD8+ T cells from blood, with Jurkat cell RNA spiked in. Subset denoted: FACS-sorted CD8+CD4-CCR7+CD45RA+ naive T cells. In DNA, the CDR3 is TGTGCCAGCAGCTTAGGACTCCCGGGACAGGGTGTGGATGAGCAGTTCTTC. It is translated as CASSLGLPGQGVDEQFF. The whole variable domain, remainder taken from reference TRBV7-2 and TRBJ2-1, is GAGVSQSPSNKVTEKGKDVELRCDPISGHTALYWYRQSLGQGLEFLIYFQGNSAPDKSGLPSDRFSAERTGGSVSTLTIQRTQQEDSAVYLCASSLGLPGQGVDEQFFGPGTRLTVL.